This entry concerns a single T cell receptor beta chain. What it recognizes is unknown. The data stem from a study of T cell repertoires in cytomegalovirus infection. Study-wide background: Public TCR beta signatures indicated both CMV infection and matching HLA type.

V was pared by 1 base and J by 5 bases, with 12 bases between. This CDR3 has 14 amino acids. TCRdb ran MiXCR on the reads and lists one entry per CDR3 protein. Of around 750,000 distinct CDR3 sequences listed, about 33% are singletons. This specimen consisted of cultured CD8+ T cells from PBMCs, obtained from culture after CMV antigen stimulation. The chain couples TRBV12-3 or TRBV12-4 to TRBJ2-7; D possibly corresponds to TRBD1 (5 bases). The TCR comes from a human donor in good health (CMV status not recorded). Some clones in this sample may be carry-over from other donors' samples. The CDR3 loop reads CASSLEVGEDEQYF. CDR3 sequence (DNA): TGTGCCAGCAGTTTAGAAGTAGGGGAAGACGAGCAGTACTTC.